This TCR beta chain was documented in a study of blood T cell repertoires in COVID-19. Overall study context: Acute and convalescent COVID-19 specimens originated in the United States, Italy and Spain. The analysed material was cDNA or gDNA that came from T cells, B-cell-depleted T cells, or PBMCs.

In the original workflow: Using reference gene primer amplification, nucleated cell counts were estimated. The method was immunoSEQ multiplex PCR; TCRdb's version includes in-frame clones alone and lacks a portion of them. The V and J calls and the clone size are those of that table, but D and trimming were determined from the DNA. The table lists 60,000 to 80,000 clones, roughly 88% of them singletons, with 3.9% in the top ten. CDR3 size: 16 residues. Trimming left V 4 bases short and J 3 bases short, with 19 bases between. CDR1 is MNHEY, CDR2 SVGEGT, per germline. This sequence originates from a human donor in a cohort sampled during active COVID-19. This chain connects TRBV6-2 or TRBV6-3 to TRBJ2-7; D is uncertain. The sequenced sample was peripheral blood. The CDR3: CASSSSYRAPFYEQYF. The CDR3 DNA reads TGTGCCAGCAGTTCCTCCTATCGCGCCCCCTTCTACGAGCAGTACTTC.